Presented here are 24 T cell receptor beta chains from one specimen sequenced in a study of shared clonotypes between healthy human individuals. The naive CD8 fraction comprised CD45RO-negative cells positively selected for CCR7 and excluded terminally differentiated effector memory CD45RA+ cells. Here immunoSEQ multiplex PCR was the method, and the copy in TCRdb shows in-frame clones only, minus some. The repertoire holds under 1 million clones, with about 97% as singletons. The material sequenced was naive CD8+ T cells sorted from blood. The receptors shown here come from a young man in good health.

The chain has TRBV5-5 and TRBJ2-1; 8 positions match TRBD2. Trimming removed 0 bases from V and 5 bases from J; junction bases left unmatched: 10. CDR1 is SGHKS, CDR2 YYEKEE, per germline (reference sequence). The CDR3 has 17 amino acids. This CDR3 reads CASSLEGWTSPHNEQFF. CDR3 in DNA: TGTGCCAGCAGCTTGGAGGGATGGACTAGCCCACACAATGAGCAGTTCTTC.

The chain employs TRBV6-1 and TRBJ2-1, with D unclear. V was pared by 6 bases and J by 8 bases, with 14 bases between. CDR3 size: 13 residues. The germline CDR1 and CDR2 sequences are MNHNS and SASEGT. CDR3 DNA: TGTGCCAGCAGGTCAAGGGTGGGTTATGAGCAGTTCTTC. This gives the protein CASRSRVGYEQFF.

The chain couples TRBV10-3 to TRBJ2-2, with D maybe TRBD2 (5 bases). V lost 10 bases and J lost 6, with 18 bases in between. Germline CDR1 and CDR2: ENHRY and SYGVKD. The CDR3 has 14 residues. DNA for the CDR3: TGTGCCAAACCCCGGCGAGGGTCCTCCGGGGAGCTGTTTTTT. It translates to CAKPRRGSSGELFF.

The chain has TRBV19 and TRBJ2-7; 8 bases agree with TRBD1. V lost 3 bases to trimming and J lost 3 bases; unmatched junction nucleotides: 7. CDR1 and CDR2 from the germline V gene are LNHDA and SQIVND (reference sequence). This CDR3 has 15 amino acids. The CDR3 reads CASSIAGGTNYEQYF. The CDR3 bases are TGTGCCAGTAGTATCGCAGGGGGCACAAACTACGAGCAGTACTTC.

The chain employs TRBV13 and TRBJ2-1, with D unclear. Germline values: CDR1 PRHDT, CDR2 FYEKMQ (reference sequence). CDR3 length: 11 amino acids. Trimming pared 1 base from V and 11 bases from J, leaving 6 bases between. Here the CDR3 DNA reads TGTGCCAGCAGCTTAGACACTAAGCAGTTCTTC. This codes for CASSLDTKQFF.

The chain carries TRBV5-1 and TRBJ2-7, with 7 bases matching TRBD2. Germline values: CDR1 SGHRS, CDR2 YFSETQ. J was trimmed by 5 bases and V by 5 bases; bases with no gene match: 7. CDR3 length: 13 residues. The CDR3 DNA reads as TGCGCCAGCAGAACTAGCGAGTCGGACGAGCAGTACTTC. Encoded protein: CASRTSESDEQYF.

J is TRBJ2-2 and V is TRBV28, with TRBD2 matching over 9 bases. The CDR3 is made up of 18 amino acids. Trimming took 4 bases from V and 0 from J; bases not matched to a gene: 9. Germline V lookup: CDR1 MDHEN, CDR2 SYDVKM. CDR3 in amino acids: CASSWPGREGANTGELFF. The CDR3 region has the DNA TGTGCCAGCAGTTGGCCAGGGCGGGAGGGCGCGAACACCGGGGAGCTGTTTTTT. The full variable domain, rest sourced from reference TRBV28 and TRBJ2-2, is DVKVTQSSRYLVKRTGEKVFLECVQDMDHENMFWYRQDPGLGLRLIYFSYDVKMKEKGDIPEGYSVSREKKERFSLILESASTNQTSMYLCASSWPGREGANTGELFFGEGSRLTVL.

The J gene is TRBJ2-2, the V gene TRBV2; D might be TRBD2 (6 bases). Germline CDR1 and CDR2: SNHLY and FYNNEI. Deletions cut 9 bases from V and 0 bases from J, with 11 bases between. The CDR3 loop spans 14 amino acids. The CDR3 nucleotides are TGTGCCAGAAGTCCTAGCGCGAACACCGGGGAGCTGTTTTTT. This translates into CARSPSANTGELFF.

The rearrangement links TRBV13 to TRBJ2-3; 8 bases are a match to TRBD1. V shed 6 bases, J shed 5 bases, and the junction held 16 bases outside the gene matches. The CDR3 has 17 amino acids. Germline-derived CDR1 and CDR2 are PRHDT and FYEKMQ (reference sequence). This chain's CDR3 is CASSPAGGELVRDTQYF. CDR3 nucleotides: TGTGCCAGCAGTCCCGCAGGGGGCGAGTTGGTAAGAGATACGCAGTATTTT.

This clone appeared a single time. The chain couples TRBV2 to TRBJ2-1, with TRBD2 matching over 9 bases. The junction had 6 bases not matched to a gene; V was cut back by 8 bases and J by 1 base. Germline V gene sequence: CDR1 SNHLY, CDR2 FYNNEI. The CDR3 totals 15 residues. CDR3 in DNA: TGTGCCAGCCGCGATGGACTAGCGTCCTACAATGAGCAGTTCTTC. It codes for CASRDGLASYNEQFF.

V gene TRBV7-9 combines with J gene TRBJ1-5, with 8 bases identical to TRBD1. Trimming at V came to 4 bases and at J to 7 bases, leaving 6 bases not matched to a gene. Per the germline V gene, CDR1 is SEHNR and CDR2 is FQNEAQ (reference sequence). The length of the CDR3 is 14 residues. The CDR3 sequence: CASSSGQAVQPQHF. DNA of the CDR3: TGTGCCAGCAGCTCGGGACAGGCGGTCCAGCCCCAGCATTTT.

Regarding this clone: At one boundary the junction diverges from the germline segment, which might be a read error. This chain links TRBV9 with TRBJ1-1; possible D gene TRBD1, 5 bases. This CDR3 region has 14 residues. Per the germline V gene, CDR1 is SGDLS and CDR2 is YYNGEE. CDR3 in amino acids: CASSVQGGNAEAFF. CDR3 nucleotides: TGTGCCAGCAGCGTACAGGGAGGGAACGCTGAAGCTTTCTTT.

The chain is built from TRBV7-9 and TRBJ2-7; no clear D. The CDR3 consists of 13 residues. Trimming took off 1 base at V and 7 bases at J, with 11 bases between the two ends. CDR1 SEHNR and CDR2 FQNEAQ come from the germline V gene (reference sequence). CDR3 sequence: CASSLGIDREQYF. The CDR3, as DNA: TGTGCCAGCAGCTTAGGTATAGATAGAGAGCAGTACTTC.

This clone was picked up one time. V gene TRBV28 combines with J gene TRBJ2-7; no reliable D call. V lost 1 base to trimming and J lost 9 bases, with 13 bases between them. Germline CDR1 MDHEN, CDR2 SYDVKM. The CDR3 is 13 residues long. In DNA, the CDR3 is TGTGCCAGCAGTTTATTAGCCCAACTTGGGCAGTACTTC. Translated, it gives CASSLLAQLGQYF.

The CDR3 DNA sequence: TGTGCCGGCCTGGACGGATCTAACTATGGCTACACCTTC. Its translation is CAGLDGSNYGYTF. V is TRBV2 and J is TRBJ1-2; the D is unclear. Germline CDR1 is SNHLY and CDR2 is FYNNEI. This CDR3 contains 13 residues. Trimming shortened V by 11 bases and J by 0 bases, and 13 bases separated the two germline ends.

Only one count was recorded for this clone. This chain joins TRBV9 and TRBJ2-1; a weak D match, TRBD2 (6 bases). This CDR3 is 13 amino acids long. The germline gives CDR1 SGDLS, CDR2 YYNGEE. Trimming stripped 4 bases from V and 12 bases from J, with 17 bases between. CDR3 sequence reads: CASSPTTRDTQFF. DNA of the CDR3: TGTGCCAGCAGCCCCACGACTAGAGATACGCAGTTCTTC. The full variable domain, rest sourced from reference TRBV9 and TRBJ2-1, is DSGVTQTPKHLITATGQRVTLRCSPRSGDLSVYWYQQSLDQGLQFLIQYYNGEERAKGNILERFSAQQFPDLHSELNLSSLELGDSALYFCASSPTTRDTQFFGPGTRLTVL.

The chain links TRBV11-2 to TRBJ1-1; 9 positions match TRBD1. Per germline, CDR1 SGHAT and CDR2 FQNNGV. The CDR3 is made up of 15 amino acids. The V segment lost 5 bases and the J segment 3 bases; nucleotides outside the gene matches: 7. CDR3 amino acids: CASSQQQGADTEAFF. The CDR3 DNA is TGTGCCAGCAGCCAACAACAGGGGGCCGACACTGAAGCTTTCTTT.

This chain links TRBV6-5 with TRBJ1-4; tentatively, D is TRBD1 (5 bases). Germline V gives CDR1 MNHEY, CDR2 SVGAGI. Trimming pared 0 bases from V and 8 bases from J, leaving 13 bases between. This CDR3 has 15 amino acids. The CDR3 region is CASSYSQGRNEKLFF. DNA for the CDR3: TGTGCCAGCAGTTACTCTCAGGGAAGGAACGAAAAACTGTTTTTT.

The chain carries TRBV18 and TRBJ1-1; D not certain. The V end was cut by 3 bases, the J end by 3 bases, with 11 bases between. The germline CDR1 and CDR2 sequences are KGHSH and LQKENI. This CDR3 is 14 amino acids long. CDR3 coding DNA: TGTGCCAGCTCACCCAGCCGGGGATACACTGAAGCTTTCTTT. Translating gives CASSPSRGYTEAFF. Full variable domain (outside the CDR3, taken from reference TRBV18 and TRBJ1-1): NAGVMQNPRHLVRRRGQEARLRCSPMKGHSHVYWYRQLPEEGLKFMVYLQKENIIDESGMPKERFSAEFPKEGPSILRIQQVVRGDSAAYFCASSPSRGYTEAFFGQGTRLTVV.

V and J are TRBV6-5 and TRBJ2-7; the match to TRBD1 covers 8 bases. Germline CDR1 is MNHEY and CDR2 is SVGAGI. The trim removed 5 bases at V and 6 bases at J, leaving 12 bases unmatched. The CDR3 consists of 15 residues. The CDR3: CASSAGTGNVGEQYF. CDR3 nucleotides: TGTGCCAGCAGTGCCGGGACAGGAAACGTCGGCGAGCAGTACTTC.

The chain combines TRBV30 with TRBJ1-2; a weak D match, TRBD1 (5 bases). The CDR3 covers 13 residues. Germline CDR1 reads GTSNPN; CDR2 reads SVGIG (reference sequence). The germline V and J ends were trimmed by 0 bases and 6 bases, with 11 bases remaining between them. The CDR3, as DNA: TGTGCCTGGAGTGTAGGTGGAGGGGATGGCTACACCTTC. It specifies CAWSVGGGDGYTF.

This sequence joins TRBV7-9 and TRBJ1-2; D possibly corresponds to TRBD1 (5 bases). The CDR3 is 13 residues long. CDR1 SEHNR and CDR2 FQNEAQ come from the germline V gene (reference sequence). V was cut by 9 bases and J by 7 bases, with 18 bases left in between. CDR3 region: CASTGRTKGGYTF. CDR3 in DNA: TGTGCCAGTACGGGACGGACTAAAGGTGGCTACACCTTC.

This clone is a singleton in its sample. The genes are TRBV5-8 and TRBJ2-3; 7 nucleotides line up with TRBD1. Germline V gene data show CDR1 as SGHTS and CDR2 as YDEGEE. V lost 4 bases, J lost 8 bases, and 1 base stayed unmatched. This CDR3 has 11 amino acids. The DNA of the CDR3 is TGTGCCAGCAGCAACAGGGGTACGCAGTATTTT. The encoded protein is CASSNRGTQYF.

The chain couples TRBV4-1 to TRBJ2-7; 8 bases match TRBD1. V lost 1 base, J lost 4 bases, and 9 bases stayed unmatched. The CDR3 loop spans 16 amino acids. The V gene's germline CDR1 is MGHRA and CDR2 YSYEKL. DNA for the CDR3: TGCGCCAGCAGCCAAGGAGGGACAGGTACTTTTTACGAGCAGTACTTC. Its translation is CASSQGGTGTFYEQYF.